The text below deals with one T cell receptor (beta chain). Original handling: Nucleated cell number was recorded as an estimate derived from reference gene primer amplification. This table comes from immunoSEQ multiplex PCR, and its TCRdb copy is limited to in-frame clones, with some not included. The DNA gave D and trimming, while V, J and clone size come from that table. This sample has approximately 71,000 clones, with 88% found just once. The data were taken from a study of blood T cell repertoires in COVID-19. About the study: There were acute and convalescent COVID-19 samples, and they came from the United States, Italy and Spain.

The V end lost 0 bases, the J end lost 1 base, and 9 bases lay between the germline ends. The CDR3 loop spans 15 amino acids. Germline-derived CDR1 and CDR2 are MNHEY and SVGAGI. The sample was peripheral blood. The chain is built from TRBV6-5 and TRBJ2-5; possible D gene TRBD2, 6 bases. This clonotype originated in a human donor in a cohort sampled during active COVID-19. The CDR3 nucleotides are TGTGCCAGCAGTTACTCATTCGGGGGCCAAGAGACCCAGTACTTC. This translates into CASSYSFGGQETQYF.